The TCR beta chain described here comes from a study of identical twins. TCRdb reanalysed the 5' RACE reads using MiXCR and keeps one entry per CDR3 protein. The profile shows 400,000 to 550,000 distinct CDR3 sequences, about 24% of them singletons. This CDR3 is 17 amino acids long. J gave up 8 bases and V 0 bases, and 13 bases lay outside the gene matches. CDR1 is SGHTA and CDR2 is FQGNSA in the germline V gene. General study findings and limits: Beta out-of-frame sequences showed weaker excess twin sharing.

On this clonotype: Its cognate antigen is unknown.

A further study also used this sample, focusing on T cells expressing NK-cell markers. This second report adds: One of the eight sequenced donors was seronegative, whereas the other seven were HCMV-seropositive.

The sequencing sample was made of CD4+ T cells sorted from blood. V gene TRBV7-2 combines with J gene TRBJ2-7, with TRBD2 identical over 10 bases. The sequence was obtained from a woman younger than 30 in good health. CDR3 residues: CASSLAWQGSGGSKQYF. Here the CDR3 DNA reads TGTGCCAGCAGCTTAGCGTGGCAGGGTAGCGGGGGGAGTAAGCAGTACTTC.